This T cell receptor (beta chain) derives from a study of blood T cell repertoires in COVID-19. Study processing details: Amplification of reference gene primers provided the estimated nucleated cell counts. Sequencing was performed with immunoSEQ multiplex PCR; in TCRdb, only in-frame clones are kept and a portion is missing. That table supplies the V and J calls and clone size; D and trimming were determined from the DNA. The sample yields roughly 250,000 clones, 70% to 90% seen once. Germline V lookup: CDR1 ENHRY, CDR2 SYGVKD. V was clipped by 8 bases and J by 5 bases; unmatched bases: 9. The CDR3 runs to 15 residues. Cohort 3 recovery required two negative PCRs, clearance, or symptom resolution.

The chain couples TRBV10-3 to TRBJ2-5; 12 bases line up with TRBD2. The sequencing input was PBMCs or T cells enriched from blood (not recorded which). The TCR comes from a woman aged 25 to 39 who had recovered from COVID-19. The CDR3 nucleotides read TGTGCCATCGGGAGGACTAGCGGGATTGGGGAGACCCAGTACTTC. The encoded protein is CAIGRTSGIGETQYF.